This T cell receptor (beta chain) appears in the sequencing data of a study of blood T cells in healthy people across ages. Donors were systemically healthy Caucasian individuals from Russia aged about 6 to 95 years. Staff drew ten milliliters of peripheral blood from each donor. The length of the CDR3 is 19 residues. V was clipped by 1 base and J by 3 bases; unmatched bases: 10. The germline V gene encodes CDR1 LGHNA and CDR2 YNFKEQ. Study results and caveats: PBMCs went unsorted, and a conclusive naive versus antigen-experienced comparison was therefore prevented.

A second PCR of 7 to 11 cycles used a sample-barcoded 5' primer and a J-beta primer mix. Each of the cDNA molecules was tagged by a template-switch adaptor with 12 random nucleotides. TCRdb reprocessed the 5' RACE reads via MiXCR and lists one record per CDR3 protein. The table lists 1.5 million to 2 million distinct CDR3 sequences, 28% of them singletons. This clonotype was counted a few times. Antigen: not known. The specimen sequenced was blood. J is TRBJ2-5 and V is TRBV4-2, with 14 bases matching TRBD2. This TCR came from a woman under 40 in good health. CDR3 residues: CASSQALLGTSGGEETQYF. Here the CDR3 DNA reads TGTGCCAGCAGCCAAGCCCTACTAGGGACTAGCGGGGGTGAAGAGACCCAGTACTTC.